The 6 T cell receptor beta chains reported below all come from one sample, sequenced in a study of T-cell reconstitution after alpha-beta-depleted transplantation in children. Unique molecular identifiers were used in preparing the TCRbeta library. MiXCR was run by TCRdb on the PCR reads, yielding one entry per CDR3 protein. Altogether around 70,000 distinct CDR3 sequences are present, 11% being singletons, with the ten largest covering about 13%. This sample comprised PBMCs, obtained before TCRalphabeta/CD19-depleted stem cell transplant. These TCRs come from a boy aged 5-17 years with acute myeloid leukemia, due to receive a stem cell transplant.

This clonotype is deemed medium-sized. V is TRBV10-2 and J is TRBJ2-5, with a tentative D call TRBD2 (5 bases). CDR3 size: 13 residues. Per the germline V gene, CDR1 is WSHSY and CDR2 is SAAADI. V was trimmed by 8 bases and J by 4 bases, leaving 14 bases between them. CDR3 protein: CASVLGVGETQYF. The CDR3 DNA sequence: TGCGCCAGCGTGCTGGGAGTAGGAGAGACCCAGTACTTC.

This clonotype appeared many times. CDR3 DNA sequence: TGTGCCAGCAGCTTAGCCGGCAAGGGAAGCGGGGAGCTGTTTTTT. Translating gives CASSLAGKGSGELFF. The chain carries TRBV7-9 and TRBJ2-2; D not resolved. Per the germline V gene, CDR1 is SEHNR and CDR2 is FQNEAQ (reference sequence). CDR3 length equals 15 residues. V lost 0 bases, J lost 7 bases, and 12 bases lay in between.

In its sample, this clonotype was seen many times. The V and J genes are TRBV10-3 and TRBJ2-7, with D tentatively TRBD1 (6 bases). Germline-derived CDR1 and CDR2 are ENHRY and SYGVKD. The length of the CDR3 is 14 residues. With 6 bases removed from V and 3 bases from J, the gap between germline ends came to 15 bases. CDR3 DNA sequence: TGTGCCATCAGCAGACAGGTTGGGGGCTACGAGCAGTACTTC. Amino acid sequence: CAISRQVGGYEQYF.

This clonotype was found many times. The CDR3 DNA follows: TGTGCCAGCACCCTGAGTCGGGCTAGCGGGGGCATTTCCTACAATGAGCAGTTCTTC. Protein product: CASTLSRASGGISYNEQFF. The genes are TRBV5-6 and TRBJ2-1; 10 bases are a match to TRBD2. CDR3 size: 19 residues. The germline gives CDR1 SGHDT, CDR2 YYEEEE. The J segment lost 1 base and the V segment lost 6 bases, leaving 16 bases of the junction unmatched.

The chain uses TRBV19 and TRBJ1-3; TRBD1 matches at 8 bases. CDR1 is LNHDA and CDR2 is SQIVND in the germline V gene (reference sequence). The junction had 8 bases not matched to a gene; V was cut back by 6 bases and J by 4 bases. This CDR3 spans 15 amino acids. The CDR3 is CASSPTGTGGNTIYF. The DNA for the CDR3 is TGTGCCAGTAGCCCGACCGGGACAGGAGGAAACACCATATATTTT.

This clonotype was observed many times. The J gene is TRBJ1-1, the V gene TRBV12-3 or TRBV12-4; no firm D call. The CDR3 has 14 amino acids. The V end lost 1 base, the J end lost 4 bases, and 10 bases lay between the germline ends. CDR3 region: CASSLGAAATEAFF. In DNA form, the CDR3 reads TGTGCCAGCAGTTTAGGAGCTGCGGCCACTGAAGCTTTCTTT.